This T cell receptor beta chain was recovered during a study of shared clonotypes between healthy human individuals. Study-wide context: CD4 naive cells filled three plates per donor, CD4 memory three, CD8 naive two and CD8 memory one.

From germline, CDR1 is LNHDA and CDR2 SQIVND (reference sequence). The CDR3 has 14 residues. V was pared by 5 bases and J by 1 base, with 5 bases of the junction left unmatched. Regarding the study as a whole: Richness estimates generally favored naive over memory subsets.

Authors' methods: Junction-only immunoSEQ sequences carried no quality scores, so filtering differed. Libraries were prepared by immunoSEQ multiplex PCR; TCRdb keeps only in-frame clonotypes and omits some of them. Clonal size and the V and J genes are those of that table, whereas D and trimming came from the DNA. Of more than 1,200,000 clones in the sample, approximately 98.5% were seen once. A note on this clone: The antigen is unknown.

The J gene is TRBJ2-7, the V gene TRBV19; 7 nucleotides align to TRBD2. The TCR comes from a man aged 30-40 years in good health. Sequenced input: naive CD4+ T cells sorted from blood. The subset denotes: CD45RA+ positively selected. The DNA for the CDR3 is TGTGCCAGTAGTGGGACTACCTCTTCCTACGAGCAGTACTTC. Amino acid sequence: CASSGTTSSYEQYF.